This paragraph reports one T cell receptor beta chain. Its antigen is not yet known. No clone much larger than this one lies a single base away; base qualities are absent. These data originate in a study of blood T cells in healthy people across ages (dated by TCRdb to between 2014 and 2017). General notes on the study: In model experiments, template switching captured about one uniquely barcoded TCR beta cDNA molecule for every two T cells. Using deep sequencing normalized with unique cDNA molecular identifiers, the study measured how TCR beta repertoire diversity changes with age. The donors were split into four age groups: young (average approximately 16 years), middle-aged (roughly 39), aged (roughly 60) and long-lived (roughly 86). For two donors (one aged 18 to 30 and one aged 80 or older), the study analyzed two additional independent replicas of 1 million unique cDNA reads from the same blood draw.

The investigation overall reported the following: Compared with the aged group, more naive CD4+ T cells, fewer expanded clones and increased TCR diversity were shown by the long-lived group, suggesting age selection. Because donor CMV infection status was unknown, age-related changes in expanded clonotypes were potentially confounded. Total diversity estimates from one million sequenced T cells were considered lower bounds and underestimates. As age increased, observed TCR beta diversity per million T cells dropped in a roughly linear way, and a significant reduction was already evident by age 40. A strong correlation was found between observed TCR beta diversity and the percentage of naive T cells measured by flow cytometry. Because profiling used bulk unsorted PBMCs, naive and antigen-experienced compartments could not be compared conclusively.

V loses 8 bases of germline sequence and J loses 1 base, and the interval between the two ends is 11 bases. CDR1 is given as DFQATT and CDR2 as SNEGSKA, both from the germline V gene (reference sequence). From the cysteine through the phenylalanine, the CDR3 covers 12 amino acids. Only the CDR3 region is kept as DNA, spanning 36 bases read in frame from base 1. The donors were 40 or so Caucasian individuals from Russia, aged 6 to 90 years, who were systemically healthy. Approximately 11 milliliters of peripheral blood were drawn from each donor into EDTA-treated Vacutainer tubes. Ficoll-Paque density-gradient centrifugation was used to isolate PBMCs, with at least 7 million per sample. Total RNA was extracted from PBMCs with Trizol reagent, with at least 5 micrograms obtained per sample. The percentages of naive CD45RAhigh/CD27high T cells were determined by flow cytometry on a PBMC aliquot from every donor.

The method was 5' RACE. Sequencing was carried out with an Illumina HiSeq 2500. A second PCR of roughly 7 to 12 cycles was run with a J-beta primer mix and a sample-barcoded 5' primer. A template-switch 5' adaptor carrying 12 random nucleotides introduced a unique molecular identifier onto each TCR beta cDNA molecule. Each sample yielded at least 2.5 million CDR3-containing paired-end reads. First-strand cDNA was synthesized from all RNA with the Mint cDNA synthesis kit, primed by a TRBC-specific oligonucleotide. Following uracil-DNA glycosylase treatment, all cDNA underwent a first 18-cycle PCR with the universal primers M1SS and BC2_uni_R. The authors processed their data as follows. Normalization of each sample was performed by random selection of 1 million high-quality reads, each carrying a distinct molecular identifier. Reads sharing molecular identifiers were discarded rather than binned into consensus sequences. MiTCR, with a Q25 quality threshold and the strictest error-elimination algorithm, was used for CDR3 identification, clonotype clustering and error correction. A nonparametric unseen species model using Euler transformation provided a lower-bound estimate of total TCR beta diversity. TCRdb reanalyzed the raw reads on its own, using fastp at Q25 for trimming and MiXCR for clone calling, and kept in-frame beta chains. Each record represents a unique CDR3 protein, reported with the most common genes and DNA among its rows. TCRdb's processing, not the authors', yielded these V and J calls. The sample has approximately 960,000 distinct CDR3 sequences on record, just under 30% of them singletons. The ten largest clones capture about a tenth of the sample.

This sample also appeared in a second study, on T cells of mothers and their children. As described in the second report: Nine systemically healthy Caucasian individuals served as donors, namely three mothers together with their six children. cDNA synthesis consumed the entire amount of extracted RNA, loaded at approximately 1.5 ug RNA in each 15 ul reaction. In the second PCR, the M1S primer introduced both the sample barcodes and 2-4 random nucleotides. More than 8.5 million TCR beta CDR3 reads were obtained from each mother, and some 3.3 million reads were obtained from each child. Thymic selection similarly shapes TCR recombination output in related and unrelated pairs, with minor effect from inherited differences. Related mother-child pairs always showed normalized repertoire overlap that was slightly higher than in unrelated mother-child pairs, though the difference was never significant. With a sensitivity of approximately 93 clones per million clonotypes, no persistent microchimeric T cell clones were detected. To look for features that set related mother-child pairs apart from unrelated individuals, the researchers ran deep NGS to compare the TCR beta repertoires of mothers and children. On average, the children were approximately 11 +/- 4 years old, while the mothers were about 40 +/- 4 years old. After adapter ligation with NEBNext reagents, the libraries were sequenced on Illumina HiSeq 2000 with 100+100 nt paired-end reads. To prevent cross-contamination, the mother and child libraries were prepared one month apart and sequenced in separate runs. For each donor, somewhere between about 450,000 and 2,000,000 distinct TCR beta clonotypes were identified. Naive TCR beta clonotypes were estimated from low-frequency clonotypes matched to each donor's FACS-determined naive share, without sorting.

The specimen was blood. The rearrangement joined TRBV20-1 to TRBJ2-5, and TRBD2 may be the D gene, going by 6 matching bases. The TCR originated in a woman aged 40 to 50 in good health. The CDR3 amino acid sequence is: CSWTKSQETQYF. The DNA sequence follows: TGCAGTTGGACTAAGTCCCAAGAGACCCAGTACTTC.